Following are 11 T cell receptor beta chains from one sample sequenced in a study of identical twins (dated by TCRdb to the mid-2010s). Library preparation used 5' RACE. Sequencing was carried out with an Illumina HiSeq 2000. Clones were called with MiXCR by TCRdb after fastp trimmed the public reads at Q25, and only in-frame beta chains were retained. Under each unique CDR3 protein, matching rows form one entry showing the most common genes and DNA. Present in this sample are approximately 300,000 distinct CDR3 sequences, just under 9.5% of which were seen just once. The ten largest make up roughly 6.8% of the sample. These same records also appear under a second study, on yellow fever vaccine responses in identical twins.

The sequenced sample consisted of CD8+ T cells sorted from blood. The receptors were gathered from a woman younger than 35 in good health.

The CDR3 DNA sequence: TGTGCCAGCAGGGGACAGGGGGCAGGGTATTTT. Translating it yields CASRGQGAGYF. The rearrangement links TRBV2 to TRBJ2-3, with 12 bases matching TRBD1. This CDR3 contains 11 residues. Trimming at V came to 6 bases and at J to 14 bases, leaving 3 bases not matched to a gene. Germline CDR1 and CDR2: SNHLY and FYNNEI. The full variable domain, its missing parts supplied by reference TRBV2 and TRBJ2-3, is EPEVTQTPSHQVTQMGQEVILRCVPISNHLYFYWYRQILGQKVEFLVSFYNNEISEKSEIFDDQFSVERPDGSNFTLKIRSTKLEDSAMYFCASRGQGAGYFGPGTRLTVL.

The chain has TRBV2 and TRBJ2-5, with 7 bases fitting TRBD1. The CDR3 is made up of 14 amino acids. Germline V gives CDR1 SNHLY, CDR2 FYNNEI. Trimming removed 6 bases from V and 1 base from J; junction bases left unmatched: 5. The CDR3 DNA reads TGTGCCAGCAGGGCCAGGGACAGCCAAGAGACCCAGTACTTC. Translated: CASRARDSQETQYF.

This clonotype turned up a few times. The chain employs TRBV6-2 or TRBV6-3 and TRBJ2-7, with a possible D match to TRBD2 (5 bases). From germline, CDR1 is MNHEY and CDR2 SVGEGT. Deletions cut 6 bases from V and 7 bases from J, with 13 bases between. The CDR3 length is 12 residues. The CDR3 bases are TGTGCCAGCAGATTCCGGGATGGAGAGCAGTACTTC. Translating gives CASRFRDGEQYF.

This chain joins TRBV15 and TRBJ2-1; 7 nucleotides match TRBD2. The germline V gene has CDR1 LNHNV and CDR2 YYDKDF (reference sequence). V was clipped by 3 bases and J by 5 bases; unmatched bases: 10. The CDR3 spans 16 residues. As DNA, the CDR3 is TGTGCCACCAGCAGCCCAAGCGGGATGCTCAACAATGAGCAGTTCTTC. Translating gives CATSSPSGMLNNEQFF.

This clonotype has a handful of counts. V and J are TRBV20-1 and TRBJ2-1; 7 bases are shared with TRBD1. The CDR3 is 16 amino acids. Germline CDR1 and CDR2: DFQATT and SNEGSKA (reference sequence). With 0 bases clipped from V and 4 bases from J, the junction kept 9 bases outside the gene matches. The CDR3 DNA follows: TGCAGTGCTAGAGATCGTGACAGGGTCAATTACAATGAGCAGTTCTTC. It is translated as CSARDRDRVNYNEQFF.

This clonotype occurred many times. CDR3 DNA sequence: TGTGCCAGCAGCTCCCATTCGGGTGCGGCAGCCTACGAGCAGTACTTC. The encoded protein is CASSSHSGAAAYEQYF. The chain carries TRBV7-2 and TRBJ2-7; D gene ambiguous. Trimming stripped 4 bases from V and 2 bases from J, with 18 bases between. In germline, CDR1 is SGHTA, CDR2 FQGNSA. The CDR3 has 16 residues.

The chain links TRBV7-8 to TRBJ2-3, with D unresolved. The germline V and J ends were trimmed by 3 bases and 6 bases, with 7 bases remaining between them. The CDR3 extends over 12 amino acids. The germline V gene has CDR1 SGHVS and CDR2 FQNEAQ. The CDR3 spells CASSFQWDTQYF. CDR3 nucleotide sequence: TGTGCCAGCAGCTTCCAGTGGGATACGCAGTATTTT.

This chain joins TRBV20-1 and TRBJ2-1; TRBD2 aligns across 10 bases. This CDR3 spans 16 amino acids. CDR1 DFQATT and CDR2 SNEGSKA come from the germline V gene (reference sequence). J lost 4 bases, V lost 1 base, and 7 bases had no gene match. The CDR3 is CSARVIPSGGYNEQFF. CDR3 DNA: TGCAGTGCTAGAGTTATTCCTAGCGGGGGATACAATGAGCAGTTCTTC.

The chain recombines TRBV21-1 with TRBJ2-7; the DNA was not used to check the table's D call, TRBD1. TRBV21-1 is a pseudogene. The CDR3 spans 11 residues. CDR3 in DNA: TGTGCCAGCTTCAACAGGTCCGAGCAGTACTTC. Its translation is CASFNRSEQYF.

Many counts were recorded for this clonotype. V usage is TRBV6-6 and J usage is TRBJ2-4; 8 bases are a match to TRBD1. CDR1 and CDR2 (germline): MNHNY, SVGAGI (reference sequence). The length of the CDR3 is 13 residues. With 7 bases clipped from V and 8 bases from J, the junction kept 7 bases outside the gene matches. The CDR3 is CASIRQGMDIQYF. CDR3 DNA sequence: TGTGCCAGCATTCGACAGGGGATGGACATTCAGTACTTC.

This clonotype was observed many times. The CDR3: CAISEKTSGTLYNEQFF. The CDR3 DNA reads TGTGCCATCAGTGAGAAGACTAGCGGGACCCTCTACAATGAGCAGTTCTTC. This chain connects TRBV10-3 to TRBJ2-1; 11 bases line up with TRBD2. The ends lost 2 bases at V and 3 bases at J; junction bases unmatched: 6. Germline lookup yields CDR1 ENHRY and CDR2 SYGVKD. This CDR3 region has 17 residues.